The rows below give T cell receptor beta chains drawn from one sample of a study of blood T cell repertoires in COVID-19. Sequencing used immunoSEQ multiplex PCR; TCRdb keeps in-frame clones, though not all of them. Of around 200,000 clones listed, around four fifths were seen once; the top ten hold approximately 2.9%. Sample: peripheral blood. Receptor source: a man aged 50-60 years with active or convalescent COVID-19. Each CDR3 is given with its conserved first and last residue. D genes are given only for firm matches. Size is omitted from some rows. Given values are once, few, many or a class for expanded clones.

clone size: once; V gene: TRBV24-1; J gene: TRBJ1-1; D gene: NA; CDR3 DNA: TGTGCCACCGGCACAGGGAAGTACACTGAAGCTTTCTTT; CDR3 protein: CATGTGKYTEAFF
clone size: NA; V gene: TRBV19; J gene: TRBJ1-4; D gene: TRBD1; CDR3 DNA: TGTGCCACCGGACAGGGACAAACTGAAAAACTGTTTTTT; CDR3 protein: CATGQGQTEKLFF
clone size: NA; V gene: TRBV3-1/TRBV3-2; J gene: TRBJ1-2; D gene: TRBD1; CDR3 DNA: TGTGCCAGCAGCCAAGAGGGCGCAGGGGGGTACTATGGCTACACCTTC; CDR3 protein: CASSQEGAGGYYGYTF
clone size: NA; V gene: TRBV18; J gene: TRBJ1-1; D gene: NA; CDR3 DNA: TGTGCCAGCTCACCACTCACTGACATGAACACTGAAGCTTTCTTT; CDR3 protein: CASSPLTDMNTEAFF
clone size: NA; V gene: TRBV19; J gene: TRBJ1-5; D gene: NA; CDR3 DNA: TGTGCCAGTAGTATAGATTACAGTTTAAGCAATCAGCCCCAGCATTTT; CDR3 protein: CASSIDYSLSNQPQHF
clone size: NA; V gene: TRBV2; J gene: TRBJ2-1; D gene: NA; CDR3 DNA: TGTGCCAGCAGTGAAGCCCCAGGGAAGAATGAGCAGTTCTTC; CDR3 protein: CASSEAPGKNEQFF
clone size: NA; V gene: TRBV2; J gene: TRBJ2-1; D gene: NA; CDR3 DNA: TGTGCCAGCAGTGAACAGGGGAGCGAGCAGTTCTTC; CDR3 protein: CASSEQGSEQFF
clone size: NA; V gene: TRBV11-3; J gene: TRBJ2-7; D gene: TRBD1; CDR3 DNA: TGTGCCAGCAGCTCTCGGGACAGGGGTAGCGAGCAGTACTTC; CDR3 protein: CASSSRDRGSEQYF
clone size: NA; V gene: TRBV12-5; J gene: TRBJ2-1; D gene: TRBD2; CDR3 DNA: TGTGCTAGTGCCCGAAGGGGGGGACTAGCGGGCCTCCAGTCCTACAATGAGCAGTTCTTC; CDR3 protein: CASARRGGLAGLQSYNEQFF
clone size: NA; V gene: TRBV6-5; J gene: TRBJ1-1; D gene: NA; CDR3 DNA: TGTGCTACGGGGGGCCAAAGGCGAGACACTGAAGCTTTCTTT; CDR3 protein: CATGGQRRDTEAFF
clone size: NA; V gene: TRBV19; J gene: TRBJ2-5; D gene: NA; CDR3 DNA: TGTGCCAGTAGTATAGGAGCAGAGACCCAGTACTTC; CDR3 protein: CASSIGAETQYF
clone size: NA; V gene: TRBV10-3; J gene: TRBJ2-2; D gene: TRBD1; CDR3 DNA: TGTGCCATCAGCTCGACAGGGACCGGGGAGCTGTTTTTT; CDR3 protein: CAISSTGTGELFF
clone size: NA; V gene: TRBV18; J gene: TRBJ1-1; D gene: NA; CDR3 DNA: TGTGCCAGCTCACAACTTGCATTCCCCGGGGAGGCTTTCTTT; CDR3 protein: CASSQLAFPGEAFF
clone size: once; V gene: TRBV7-2; J gene: TRBJ1-1; D gene: NA; CDR3 DNA: TGTGCCAGCAGCTTAGGAGGGCTCACTGAAGCTTTCTTT; CDR3 protein: CASSLGGLTEAFF
clone size: NA; V gene: TRBV6-5; J gene: TRBJ2-3; D gene: TRBD2; CDR3 DNA: TGTGCCAGCAGTTACGGGAGCGGGGGGGGCCCAGATACGCAGTATTTT; CDR3 protein: CASSYGSGGGPDTQYF
clone size: NA; V gene: TRBV7-6; J gene: TRBJ2-7; D gene: TRBD2; CDR3 DNA: TGTGCCAGCAGCTTAGTTGGGCTAGGAGCGGGGCCCTACGAGCAGTACTTC; CDR3 protein: CASSLVGLGAGPYEQYF
clone size: NA; V gene: TRBV11-3; J gene: TRBJ2-7; D gene: NA; CDR3 DNA: TGTGCCAGCAGCTTATTCCCTCTAGGCGAGCAGTACTTC; CDR3 protein: CASSLFPLGEQYF
clone size: once; V gene: TRBV7-3; J gene: TRBJ2-5; D gene: TRBD2; CDR3 DNA: TGTGCCAGCAGCTTAGGGAGGGAAGGCAGGGTCTATGCGGAGACCCAGTACTTC; CDR3 protein: CASSLGREGRVYAETQYF
clone size: NA; V gene: TRBV28; J gene: TRBJ1-6; D gene: NA; CDR3 DNA: TGTGCCAGCAGTCAAGAGAAGGGGCTGAATTCACCCCTCCACTTT; CDR3 protein: CASSQEKGLNSPLHF
clone size: NA; V gene: TRBV3-1/TRBV3-2; J gene: TRBJ2-3; D gene: TRBD2; CDR3 DNA: TGTGCCAGCAGCCCCAAGGGAGGGGATATCACAGATACGCAGTATTTT; CDR3 protein: CASSPKGGDITDTQYF
clone size: NA; V gene: TRBV19; J gene: TRBJ1-3; D gene: NA; CDR3 DNA: TGTGCCAGCGAGCATACAGGCTCTGGAAACACCATATATTTT; CDR3 protein: CASEHTGSGNTIYF
clone size: NA; V gene: TRBV2; J gene: TRBJ1-5; D gene: TRBD1; CDR3 DNA: TGTGCCAGCAGTCGGGACAGGGGGCGGAATCAGCCCCAGCATTTT; CDR3 protein: CASSRDRGRNQPQHF
clone size: few; V gene: TRBV6-5; J gene: TRBJ2-1; D gene: TRBD2; CDR3 DNA: TGTGCCAGCAGTTGGGGACTAGCGGGGGGGAACAATGAGCAGTTCTTC; CDR3 protein: CASSWGLAGGNNEQFF
clone size: NA; V gene: TRBV21-1; J gene: TRBJ2-7; D gene: NA; CDR3 DNA: TGTGCCAGCAGCAATTATGGGACTAGCGGCTTTCGCGTCCGCGCGGAGCAGTACTTC; CDR3 protein: CASSNYGTSGFRVRAEQYF
clone size: NA; V gene: TRBV24-1; J gene: TRBJ2-5; D gene: TRBD2; CDR3 DNA: TGTGCCACCAAGGCGGGAGGATCTACAGAGACCCAGTACTTC; CDR3 protein: CATKAGGSTETQYF
clone size: NA; V gene: TRBV9; J gene: TRBJ1-1; D gene: NA; CDR3 DNA: TGTGCCAGCAGCCCCGCCGGGGAGAACACTGAAGCTTTCTTT; CDR3 protein: CASSPAGENTEAFF
clone size: NA; V gene: TRBV5-6; J gene: TRBJ2-3; D gene: NA; CDR3 DNA: TGTGCCAGCAGCTTTAACAGGGCCACAGATACGCAGTATTTT; CDR3 protein: CASSFNRATDTQYF
clone size: NA; V gene: TRBV2; J gene: TRBJ2-1; D gene: TRBD1; CDR3 DNA: TGTGCCAGCAGTGACCCAGGGGGCACGTACGATGAGCAGTTCTTC; CDR3 protein: CASSDPGGTYDEQFF
clone size: NA; V gene: TRBV19; J gene: TRBJ2-2; D gene: NA; CDR3 DNA: TGTGCCAGTAGTATCCTCCGGAACACCGGGGAGCTGTTTTTT; CDR3 protein: CASSILRNTGELFF
clone size: NA; V gene: TRBV24-1; J gene: TRBJ2-3; D gene: NA; CDR3 DNA: TGTGCCACCAGTGACCACCGGGTCACAGATACGCAGTATTTT; CDR3 protein: CATSDHRVTDTQYF
clone size: NA; V gene: TRBV19; J gene: TRBJ2-7; D gene: TRBD2; CDR3 DNA: TGTGCCAGTAGTATGATAGCGGGAGCCGCCTACGAGCAGTACTTC; CDR3 protein: CASSMIAGAAYEQYF
clone size: NA; V gene: TRBV6-2/TRBV6-3; J gene: TRBJ2-7; D gene: TRBD2; CDR3 DNA: TGTGCCAGCAGTTCTCTAGCGGGGGCCAGCTACGAGCAGTACTTC; CDR3 protein: CASSSLAGASYEQYF
clone size: NA; V gene: TRBV9; J gene: TRBJ2-3; D gene: TRBD2; CDR3 DNA: TGTGCCAGCAACAAGGGACTAGCGGGGGCCCCCGATACGCAGTATTTT; CDR3 protein: CASNKGLAGAPDTQYF
clone size: NA; V gene: TRBV11-2; J gene: TRBJ1-4; D gene: NA; CDR3 DNA: TGTGCCAGCAGCTTAGGACAGCAGCTTAATGAAAAACTGTTTTTT; CDR3 protein: CASSLGQQLNEKLFF
clone size: NA; V gene: TRBV27; J gene: TRBJ2-1; D gene: TRBD2; CDR3 DNA: TGTGCCAGCAGCCCAAGGGGGACTAGCCTATACAATGAGCAGTTCTTC; CDR3 protein: CASSPRGTSLYNEQFF
clone size: NA; V gene: TRBV12-3/TRBV12-4; J gene: TRBJ2-2; D gene: NA; CDR3 DNA: TGTGCCAGCAGTTTAATCGTAAACGGGGAGCTGTTTTTT; CDR3 protein: CASSLIVNGELFF
clone size: NA; V gene: TRBV30; J gene: TRBJ2-7; D gene: NA; CDR3 DNA: TGTGCCTCCGCAAAGGACAGATATTACGAGCAGTACTTC; CDR3 protein: CASAKDRYYEQYF
clone size: once; V gene: TRBV12-3/TRBV12-4; J gene: TRBJ1-3; D gene: NA; CDR3 DNA: TGTGCCCTCCGTGTTAGTGGAAACACCATATATTTT; CDR3 protein: CALRVSGNTIYF
clone size: NA; V gene: TRBV12-3/TRBV12-4; J gene: TRBJ2-7; D gene: NA; CDR3 DNA: TGTGCCAGCAGTTCCACCGTACACAGGATGCAGTACTTC; CDR3 protein: CASSSTVHRMQYF
clone size: NA; V gene: TRBV19; J gene: TRBJ2-3; D gene: TRBD1; CDR3 DNA: TGTGCCAGTAGTCTACGGGACAGGGGGATCGATACGCAGTATTTT; CDR3 protein: CASSLRDRGIDTQYF
clone size: few; V gene: TRBV10-3; J gene: TRBJ1-1; D gene: NA; CDR3 DNA: TGTGCCATCAGCCGACAGTCGAACACTGAAGCTTTCTTT; CDR3 protein: CAISRQSNTEAFF
clone size: few; V gene: TRBV5-1; J gene: TRBJ1-2; D gene: TRBD1; CDR3 DNA: TGCGCCAGCAGTCAGCTGACAGGGGACGGCTACACCTTC; CDR3 protein: CASSQLTGDGYTF
clone size: NA; V gene: TRBV15; J gene: TRBJ2-6; D gene: NA; CDR3 DNA: TGTGCCACCAGCAGGGACAGTCGAGTCGCTGGGGCCAACGTCCTGACTTTC; CDR3 protein: CATSRDSRVAGANVLTF
clone size: NA; V gene: TRBV4-3; J gene: TRBJ1-3; D gene: NA; CDR3 DNA: TGCGCCAGCAGCCAAGATTTCAGGGAAGTTTCCTCTGGAAACACCATATATTTT; CDR3 protein: CASSQDFREVSSGNTIYF
clone size: NA; V gene: TRBV28; J gene: TRBJ1-1; D gene: NA; CDR3 DNA: TGTGCCAGCAGTTTGGGGGGAGAGGGTCGAACTGAAGCTTTCTTT; CDR3 protein: CASSLGGEGRTEAFF
clone size: NA; V gene: TRBV10-3; J gene: TRBJ1-2; D gene: NA; CDR3 DNA: TGTGCCATCAGGAGCGGGGCTGCTGGTGATGGCTACACCTTC; CDR3 protein: CAIRSGAAGDGYTF
clone size: NA; V gene: TRBV4-3; J gene: TRBJ1-6; D gene: NA; CDR3 DNA: TGCGCCAGCAGCCAAGATGATCGGGTCGGCTCACCCCTCCACTTT; CDR3 protein: CASSQDDRVGSPLHF
clone size: few; V gene: TRBV11-2; J gene: TRBJ2-2; D gene: NA; CDR3 DNA: TGTGCCAGCAGCTTAGATTCTCTAGACCTAGCTAAAACCGGGGAGCTGTTTTTT; CDR3 protein: CASSLDSLDLAKTGELFF
clone size: once; V gene: TRBV2; J gene: TRBJ1-2; D gene: NA; CDR3 DNA: TGTGCCAGCAGTGGGGAGGGCTCGTCAAGTTTTGGCTACACCTTC; CDR3 protein: CASSGEGSSSFGYTF
clone size: NA; V gene: TRBV5-6; J gene: TRBJ1-2; D gene: TRBD1; CDR3 DNA: TGTGCCAGCAGCAAAGGACAGGGAGGCTATGGCTACACCTTC; CDR3 protein: CASSKGQGGYGYTF
clone size: NA; V gene: TRBV7-2; J gene: TRBJ1-2; D gene: TRBD1; CDR3 DNA: TGTGCCAGCAGCACACGGACAGGGTACGGCTACACCTTC; CDR3 protein: CASSTRTGYGYTF
clone size: NA; V gene: TRBV6-2/TRBV6-3; J gene: TRBJ2-4; D gene: TRBD2; CDR3 DNA: TGTGCCAGCGGTTTAGCGGGGGAACTAGCCAAAAACATTCAGTACTTC; CDR3 protein: CASGLAGELAKNIQYF
clone size: NA; V gene: TRBV30; J gene: TRBJ2-7; D gene: NA; CDR3 DNA: TGTGCCTGGAGTGCATTCTACGAGCAGTACTTC; CDR3 protein: CAWSAFYEQYF
clone size: NA; V gene: TRBV27; J gene: TRBJ1-1; D gene: TRBD1; CDR3 DNA: TGTGCCAGCAAAGAGGAAAGGGGGCGCGGCACTGAAGCTTTCTTT; CDR3 protein: CASKEERGRGTEAFF
clone size: NA; V gene: TRBV25-1; J gene: TRBJ2-5; D gene: TRBD2; CDR3 DNA: TGTGCCAGCAGTCGGAGGAGGACTAGCGGGGGGGCTAGGGAGACCCAGTACTTC; CDR3 protein: CASSRRRTSGGARETQYF